This TCR beta chain was found in a study of blood T cell repertoires in COVID-19. Across the whole study: There were acute and convalescent COVID-19 samples, and they came from the United States, Italy and Spain.

The germline V gene encodes CDR1 SQVTM and CDR2 ANQGSEA. This CDR3 has 14 residues. Losses at the gene ends were 7 bases for V and 0 bases for J; bases not matched to a gene: 6. Recruitment covered about 25 US areas and drew participants whose ages spanned roughly 18 to 89 years. Some clones are missing from TCRdb's copy, which holds only in-frame ones; the method was immunoSEQ multiplex PCR. The sample holds approximately 260,000 clones, 88% seen once. The clonotype comes from a woman aged 40 to 55 with acute COVID-19. Input material: PBMCs or T cells enriched from blood (not recorded which). V usage is TRBV29-1 and J usage is TRBJ2-3, with 8 bases identical to TRBD1. For the CDR3, the DNA is TGCAGCGCCGAGGACAGGGTTAGCACAGATACGCAGTATTTT. Translation: CSAEDRVSTDTQYF.